Below, one T cell receptor (beta chain) is given with its context. Its antigen remains unidentified. No much larger clone exists at a distance of one base, and base qualities are not known. These data are taken from a study of blood T cell repertoires in COVID-19 (dated by TCRdb to the early 2020s). In terms of the full investigation: Collaborator samples came from the United States, Italy and Spain and covered acute and convalescent phases of COVID-19. The prospective study material was composed of cDNA or gDNA derived from T cells, B-cell-depleted T cells, or PBMCs. The dataset comprised deeply sampled blood TCRbeta repertoires from subjects exposed to, actively infected with, or recovered from COVID-19. A freely available public database, intended as a resource for researchers studying the immune response to SARS-CoV-2, is where the repertoires were released. The samples were drawn from the first 160 participants of the ongoing ImmuneRACE study and from roughly 1,300 subjects provided by 6 global collaborators. The sample metadata nearly always contained a de-identified subject ID, COVID-19 status, age in years and sex. Where available, HLA class I and class II types were taken from metadata supplied by the sample provider and were not determined by assay-based typing. Paper-wide results and their limitations: The quantity of clinical and demographic metadata differed by source and by participant and was supplied without curation.

The collaborating institutions used their own protocols to collect whole blood in K2EDTA tubes. For TCRbeta analysis, collaborators shipped samples in one of three forms: frozen whole blood, isolated PBMCs, or DNA extracted from either of those sample types. TCRbeta CDR3 regions were amplified from genomic DNA using the immunoSEQ Assay, a bias-controlled multiplex PCR. Per the original workflow: Nucleated cell counts per sample were estimated from amplification of reference gene primers within the assay. To quantify the absolute abundance of each unique TCRbeta CDR3 rearrangement, sequence reads were collapsed and filtered. For each sample, productive Simpson clonality was calculated as the square root of Simpson's diversity index across productive rearrangements. TCRdb re-hosts the immuneACCESS table, in-frame sequences only. Its copies lack some clones; in the studies checked, an unresolved V gene accounts for under half of them, and the cause for the rest is not known. V, J and clone size derive from that table, while D and trimming were established from the DNA sequence. The sample has roughly 100,000 clones on record, around four fifths of them singletons. The ten biggest clones cover 9.8% of the sample.

Clipping removes 1 base from V and 4 bases from J, with 8 as the unmatched junction base count. Via the germline V gene, CDR1 is SGHVS and CDR2 FQNEAQ. Taken from cysteine to phenylalanine, the CDR3 has 16 residues. Only the CDR3 part of the read is kept: 48 bases, read in frame from the first base. The clonotype originates from a man in his 60s with active or convalescent COVID-19. The sequence is built from TRBV7-8 and TRBJ1-2; the junction holds 8 bases that match TRBD1. Sequencing was done on a sample of peripheral blood. The CDR3 in this case is CASSLERDRFFYGYTF. The DNA sequence is as follows: TGTGCCAGCAGCTTAGAGCGGGACAGGTTTTTCTATGGCTACACCTTC.